This TCR beta chain was captured by sequencing in a study of technical replicates of blood from several donors. The ends lost 5 bases at V and 0 bases at J; junction bases unmatched: 14. The CDR3 runs to 18 residues. Germline lookup yields CDR1 GTSNPN and CDR2 SVGIG (reference sequence). The protocol was immunoSEQ multiplex PCR, while the TCRdb copy is restricted to in-frame clones and leaves out a portion. The repertoire holds about 73,000 clones, with 93% as singletons. The chain combines TRBV30 with TRBJ2-1; 9 bases line up with TRBD2. This sequence originates from a human donor in good health. Sequenced sample: T cells isolated from PBMCs. The chain's CDR3 is CAWALAGATLSSYNEQFF. The CDR3 region has the DNA TGTGCCTGGGCGTTAGCGGGGGCGACTCTCAGCTCCTACAATGAGCAGTTCTTC.